Each of the 19 T cell receptor beta chains below was sequenced from the same sample in a study of T cell changes during pregnancy in multiple sclerosis. Assay: immunoSEQ multiplex PCR; the TCRdb copy retains only in-frame clones and omits some. Of about 93,000 clones in the sample, approximately 92% were seen once. The material sequenced was peripheral blood, taken after pregnancy. The receptors here all came from a female donor with multiple sclerosis, enrolled in a pregnancy study.

The CDR3 sequence: CASSFTQGAEAFF. The CDR3 region has the DNA TGTGCCAGCAGCTTCACTCAAGGGGCTGAAGCTTTCTTT. The V and J genes are TRBV7-9 and TRBJ1-1; D possibly corresponds to TRBD1 (5 bases). Trimming took 3 bases from V and 6 from J, leaving 11 bases between them. This CDR3 has 13 amino acids. Looked up from germline, CDR1 is SEHNR and CDR2 is FQNEAQ (reference sequence).

CDR3 sequence reads: CSVEFGQGRPQHF. CDR3 sequence (DNA): TGCAGCGTTGAATTTGGACAGGGAAGGCCCCAGCATTTT. The chain links TRBV29-1 to TRBJ1-5, with 8 bases identical to TRBD1. Germline-derived CDR1 and CDR2 are SQVTM and ANQGSEA. The CDR3 is made up of 13 amino acids. Trimming took 2 bases from V and 9 from J; bases not matched to a gene: 6.

This clone was recorded only once. V gene TRBV29-1 combines with J gene TRBJ1-1; 8 positions agree with TRBD1. CDR3 length equals 15 residues. Unmatched junction bases numbered 4, after V lost 0 bases and J lost 1 base. Germline CDR1 and CDR2: SQVTM and ANQGSEA. In DNA, the CDR3 is TGCAGCGTTGAAGATCGCGACAGGGGGAACACTGAAGCTTTCTTT. It translates to CSVEDRDRGNTEAFF.

This clone is a singleton in its sample. The V and J genes are TRBV6-5 and TRBJ2-7, with D maybe TRBD1 (6 bases). V was trimmed by 7 bases and J by 6 bases, leaving 19 bases between them. The CDR3 loop spans 14 amino acids. Germline V gene sequence: CDR1 MNHEY, CDR2 SVGAGI. The CDR3 spells CASNSGRGVREQYF. For the CDR3, the DNA is TGTGCCAGCAATTCCGGCAGGGGAGTTCGCGAGCAGTACTTC.

This rearrangement joins TRBV30 to TRBJ1-6, with 8 bases aligning to TRBD1. J lost 10 bases, V lost 3 bases, and 11 bases had no gene match. The CDR3 spans 15 residues. Germline assignment: CDR1 GTSNPN and CDR2 SVGIG (reference sequence). The CDR3 spells CAWSHGTGDSSPLHF. In DNA, the CDR3 is TGTGCCTGGAGCCATGGGACAGGAGATTCGTCACCCCTCCACTTT.

J is TRBJ2-7 and V is TRBV9; D gene ambiguous. Germline V gene lookup returns CDR1 SGDLS and CDR2 YYNGEE. The CDR3 length is 14 residues. V was pared by 3 bases and J by 1 base, with 11 bases between. The CDR3 sequence: CASSGGLISYEQYF. The CDR3 DNA reads TGTGCCAGCAGCGGAGGTTTGATATCCTACGAGCAGTACTTC.

The V call is TRBV10-3, the J call TRBJ2-5; D call uncertain. With 3 bases removed from V and 2 bases from J, the gap between germline ends came to 4 bases. Germline V gene lookup returns CDR1 ENHRY and CDR2 SYGVKD. The CDR3 extends over 12 amino acids. In DNA, the CDR3 is TGTGCCATCAGTGACAGACAAGAGACCCAGTACTTC. It encodes CAISDRQETQYF.

The chain uses TRBV29-1 and TRBJ2-6, with D maybe TRBD1 (6 bases). Germline V gene lookup returns CDR1 SQVTM and CDR2 ANQGSEA. This CDR3 is built from 16 residues. V lost 6 bases and J lost 0, with 15 bases in between. CDR3 in amino acids: CSVPTGPSSGANVLTF. The CDR3 nucleotides read TGCAGCGTCCCGACAGGACCCAGCTCTGGGGCCAACGTCCTGACTTTC.

The chain recombines TRBV5-3 with TRBJ2-7; a possible D gene is TRBD2 (6 bases). TRBV5-3 is flagged as an ORF with uncertain function. Trimming pared 6 bases from V and 3 bases from J, leaving 25 bases between. This CDR3 region has 17 residues. CDR3 protein: CARTGDSVPTLRYEQYF. CDR3 coding DNA: TGTGCCAGAACGGGGGATTCCGTTCCTACCCTCCGCTACGAGCAGTACTTC.

The gene calls are TRBV6-6 and TRBJ1-1, with 7 bases fitting TRBD1. The CDR3 contains 12 residues. The ends lost 6 bases at V and 4 bases at J; junction bases unmatched: 2. Germline V CDR1 and CDR2: MNHNY, SVGAGI (reference sequence). CDR3: CASRHRGTEAFF. DNA for the CDR3: TGTGCCAGCAGACACAGGGGCACTGAAGCTTTCTTT.

The chain uses TRBV7-9 and TRBJ2-1, with D possibly matching TRBD2 (6 bases). CDR1 and CDR2 from the germline V gene are SEHNR and FQNEAQ (reference sequence). This CDR3 comprises 16 residues. Trimming took off 5 bases at V and 7 bases at J, with 21 bases between the two ends. In DNA form, the CDR3 reads TGTGCCAGCAGCCCCTCCGGGACTCTACTTCCGAATGAGCAGTTCTTC. Translated: CASSPSGTLLPNEQFF.

This sequence joins TRBV6-5 and TRBJ1-2; 9 positions agree with TRBD1. CDR3 length: 14 residues. Trimming removed 7 bases from V and 4 bases from J; junction bases left unmatched: 7. The germline V gene has CDR1 MNHEY and CDR2 SVGAGI. In DNA, the CDR3 is TGTGCCAGCATTACCCCGGGACAGGGCTATGGCTACACCTTC. Translating it yields CASITPGQGYGYTF.

The chain joins TRBV5-1 to TRBJ2-1; tentatively, D is TRBD1 (5 bases). Germline CDR1 and CDR2: SGHRS and YFSETQ. Trimming shortened V by 0 bases and J by 6 bases, and 10 bases separated the two germline ends. The CDR3 has 14 amino acids. Here the CDR3 reads CASSLASQGNEQFF. CDR3 DNA: TGCGCCAGCAGCTTGGCCTCTCAGGGCAATGAGCAGTTCTTC. The full variable domain, its missing parts supplied by reference TRBV5-1 and TRBJ2-1, is KAGVTQTPRYLIKTRGQQVTLSCSPISGHRSVSWYQQTPGQGLQFLFEYFSETQRNKGNFPGRFSGRQFSNSRSEMNVSTLELGDSALYLCASSLASQGNEQFFGPGTRLTVL.

This clone was seen only once. The CDR3 DNA follows: TGTGCCAGCTCACGTGACAGGGCCACCGGGGAGCTGTTTTTT. This encodes CASSRDRATGELFF. This chain links TRBV18 with TRBJ2-2; 7 positions match TRBD1. The CDR3 runs 14 residues. The germline gives CDR1 KGHSH, CDR2 LQKENI. V dropped 4 bases and J dropped 4; count of bases not matched to a gene: 3.

This chain connects TRBV30 to TRBJ1-1, with 8 bases lining up with TRBD1. J was trimmed by 2 bases and V by 2 bases; bases with no gene match: 4. Germline values: CDR1 GTSNPN, CDR2 SVGIG (reference sequence). The CDR3 consists of 14 residues. The chain's CDR3 is CAWSRPGGNTEAFF. The CDR3 nucleotides are TGTGCCTGGAGTAGGCCAGGGGGCAACACTGAAGCTTTCTTT.

The V call is TRBV10-3, the J call TRBJ2-7; 10 nucleotides line up with TRBD1. V was pared by 5 bases and J by 6 bases, with 7 bases of the junction left unmatched. From germline, CDR1 is ENHRY and CDR2 SYGVKD. This CDR3 contains 14 residues. CDR3 nucleotides: TGTGCCATCAGTCGACCGGGACAGGGGACCGAGCAGTACTTC. Amino acids: CAISRPGQGTEQYF.

The rearrangement links TRBV19 to TRBJ2-1; TRBD1 might be the D (5 bases). CDR3 length: 15 amino acids. Trimming took off 3 bases at V and 5 bases at J, with 14 bases between the two ends. Per the germline V gene, CDR1 is LNHDA and CDR2 is SQIVND (reference sequence). The CDR3: CASSIPRVLDNEQFF. CDR3 bases: TGTGCCAGTAGTATTCCCAGGGTTTTAGACAATGAGCAGTTCTTC. Full variable domain (outside the CDR3, taken from reference TRBV19 and TRBJ2-1): DGGITQSPKYLFRKEGQNVTLSCEQNLNHDAMYWYRQDPGQGLRLIYYSQIVNDFQKGDIAEGYSVSREKKESFPLTVTSAQKNPTAFYLCASSIPRVLDNEQFFGPGTRLTVL.

This chain uses TRBV6-5 with TRBJ1-5; TRBD1 might be the D (5 bases). The V end lost 2 bases, the J end lost 3 bases, and 8 bases lay between the germline ends. CDR1 is MNHEY and CDR2 is SVGAGI in the germline V gene. This CDR3 spans 14 amino acids. CDR3 bases: TGTGCCAGCAGTTACACCAGGGACAATCAGCCCCAGCATTTT. This translates into CASSYTRDNQPQHF.

The sample holds one count of this clone. The same CDR3 can be traced to other DNA sequences in this sample. V usage is TRBV30 and J usage is TRBJ1-2, with 7 bases that match TRBD1. The V gene end was trimmed by 0 bases and the J gene end by 8 bases; junction bases not matched to a gene: 0. Looked up from germline, CDR1 is GTSNPN and CDR2 is SVGIG (reference sequence). The CDR3 contains 11 residues. The CDR3 DNA is TGTGCCTGGAGTGTACAGGGGGGCTACACCTTC. This codes for CAWSVQGGYTF.